Listed below are T cell receptor beta chains from one sample, sequenced in a study of cytomegalovirus exposure and HLA in healthy donors. Sequencing used immunoSEQ multiplex PCR; TCRdb keeps in-frame clones, though not all of them. The sample has hundreds of thousands of clones; around 83% are singletons. The material sequenced was PBMCs. These receptors originate from a girl under 18 in good health and CMV-seronegative. Both conserved end residues are part of each CDR3. A D gene is named only where the DNA matches it firmly. The listing skips clone size in some rows; elsewhere it reads once, few, many or a size class.

v_gene: TRBV7-9
d_gene: .
abundance: .
j_gene: TRBJ1-2
CDR3nt: TGTGCCAGCAGCTTAGGGTGGGCCTATGGCTACACCTTC
CDR3aa: CASSLGWAYGYTF

v_gene: TRBV25-1
d_gene: .
abundance: .
j_gene: TRBJ2-5
CDR3nt: TGTGCCAGCAGTGTGCTAGGAGGGACCCAGTACTTC
CDR3aa: CASSVLGGTQYF

v_gene: TRBV27
d_gene: TRBD2
abundance: .
j_gene: TRBJ2-3
CDR3nt: TGTGCCAGCAGCCATCATAGCGGGAGGGCCTGGGAGGGCAATAGAAATACGCAGTATTTT
CDR3aa: CASSHHSGRAWEGNRNTQYF

v_gene: TRBV28
d_gene: .
abundance: few
j_gene: TRBJ2-7
CDR3nt: TGTGCCAGCAGTTTGCCGGGGACCTACGAGCAGTACTTC
CDR3aa: CASSLPGTYEQYF

v_gene: TRBV7-9
d_gene: TRBD1
abundance: once
j_gene: TRBJ1-1
CDR3nt: TGTGCCAGCAGCCCACGGACAGGGATCGAAGCTTTCTTT
CDR3aa: CASSPRTGIEAFF

v_gene: TRBV13
d_gene: .
abundance: .
j_gene: TRBJ2-7
CDR3nt: TGTGCCAGCAGCCCCGGGACGGCGGGGCAGCAGTACTTC
CDR3aa: CASSPGTAGQQYF

v_gene: TRBV25-1
d_gene: .
abundance: .
j_gene: TRBJ2-2
CDR3nt: TGTGCCAGCAGTGCCGTTGGGCCCGACACCGGGGAGCTGTTTTTT
CDR3aa: CASSAVGPDTGELFF

v_gene: TRBV7-9
d_gene: .
abundance: .
j_gene: TRBJ1-4
CDR3nt: TGTGCCAGCAGCTTTTCCAGGGGAGCAACTAATGAAAAACTGTTTTTT
CDR3aa: CASSFSRGATNEKLFF

v_gene: TRBV7-9
d_gene: TRBD1
abundance: .
j_gene: TRBJ2-5
CDR3nt: TGTGCCAGCAGCCGGGGACAGCAAGAGACCCAGTACTTC
CDR3aa: CASSRGQQETQYF

v_gene: TRBV7-6
d_gene: .
abundance: few
j_gene: TRBJ1-1
CDR3nt: TGTGCCAGCAGCTCCGGGTTTCCGAACACTGAAGCTTTCTTT
CDR3aa: CASSSGFPNTEAFF

v_gene: TRBV6-1
d_gene: .
abundance: once
j_gene: TRBJ1-3
CDR3nt: TGTGCCAGCAGGCCTCAGGGTTCTGGAAACACCATATATTTT
CDR3aa: CASRPQGSGNTIYF

v_gene: TRBV10-3
d_gene: .
abundance: .
j_gene: TRBJ1-5
CDR3nt: TGTGCCATCAGTGCCGGGTTGGGTAATCAGCCCCAGCATTTT
CDR3aa: CAISAGLGNQPQHF

v_gene: TRBV29-1
d_gene: TRBD1
abundance: .
j_gene: TRBJ2-3
CDR3nt: TGCAGCGTTGGAGGGGACAGATATCGCACAGATACGCAGTATTTT
CDR3aa: CSVGGDRYRTDTQYF

v_gene: TRBV28
d_gene: TRBD1
abundance: .
j_gene: TRBJ1-2
CDR3nt: TGTGCCAGCAGACCCCCCGGGACAGGGCATGGCTACACCTTC
CDR3aa: CASRPPGTGHGYTF

v_gene: TRBV6-6
d_gene: TRBD1
abundance: .
j_gene: TRBJ1-1
CDR3nt: TGTGCCAGCAGTTACGGGACAGCAAAAGCTTTCTTT
CDR3aa: CASSYGTAKAFF

v_gene: TRBV5-5
d_gene: .
abundance: once
j_gene: TRBJ1-2
CDR3nt: TGTGCCAGCAGCTCGGAGGGGATATTCGGTGGCTACACCTTC
CDR3aa: CASSSEGIFGGYTF

v_gene: TRBV28
d_gene: .
abundance: .
j_gene: TRBJ2-1
CDR3nt: TGCCCCGGCGCGCGGAGCTCCTACAATGAGCAGTTCTTC
CDR3aa: CPGARSSYNEQFF

v_gene: TRBV25-1
d_gene: .
abundance: .
j_gene: TRBJ2-3
CDR3nt: TGTGCCAGCAGTGAAGTTCAAAGGGGAGATACGCAGTATTTT
CDR3aa: CASSEVQRGDTQYF

v_gene: TRBV2
d_gene: .
abundance: .
j_gene: TRBJ2-1
CDR3nt: TGTGCCACAGGGGTTGACTACAATGAGCAGTTCTTC
CDR3aa: CATGVDYNEQFF

v_gene: TRBV4-3
d_gene: .
abundance: few
j_gene: TRBJ2-1
CDR3nt: TGCGCCAGCAGCCAAGAACCGTCCGGGCAGTTCTTC
CDR3aa: CASSQEPSGQFF

v_gene: TRBV2
d_gene: TRBD2
abundance: .
j_gene: TRBJ2-2
CDR3nt: TGTGCCAGCAGTGACCCTTTCCGACTAGCGGGAGAGGATACCGGGGAGCTGTTTTTT
CDR3aa: CASSDPFRLAGEDTGELFF

v_gene: TRBV7-2
d_gene: .
abundance: .
j_gene: TRBJ2-3
CDR3nt: TGTGCCAGCAGCTTAAGGGGCCGCACAGATACGCAGTATTTT
CDR3aa: CASSLRGRTDTQYF

v_gene: TRBV27
d_gene: .
abundance: .
j_gene: TRBJ1-6
CDR3nt: TGTGCCAGCAGGCGGACGCAGGGGAATTATAATTCACCCCTCCACTTT
CDR3aa: CASRRTQGNYNSPLHF

v_gene: TRBV28
d_gene: .
abundance: .
j_gene: TRBJ1-2
CDR3nt: TGTGCCAGCAGTTCGGGGGGGAGGCACTATGGCTACACCTTC
CDR3aa: CASSSGGRHYGYTF

v_gene: TRBV7-9
d_gene: .
abundance: .
j_gene: TRBJ2-1
CDR3nt: TGTGCCAGCAGCTTAGCGAGTGGAGTACTATACAATGAGCAGTTCTTC
CDR3aa: CASSLASGVLYNEQFF

v_gene: TRBV7-9
d_gene: TRBD2
abundance: .
j_gene: TRBJ2-1
CDR3nt: TGTGCCAGCAGCTTTAGGGAGGGCCGGCATGAGCAGTTCTTC
CDR3aa: CASSFREGRHEQFF

v_gene: TRBV28
d_gene: .
abundance: .
j_gene: TRBJ2-3
CDR3nt: TGTGCCAGCAGTTTTCGCCCGGCAGATACGCAGTATTTT
CDR3aa: CASSFRPADTQYF

v_gene: TRBV28
d_gene: .
abundance: .
j_gene: TRBJ2-7
CDR3nt: TGTGCCAGCTCGAGGACAGACCTGCAGTACTTC
CDR3aa: CASSRTDLQYF

v_gene: TRBV29-1
d_gene: .
abundance: .
j_gene: TRBJ1-1
CDR3nt: TGCAGCGTTGTCGGACAGAAGAACACTGAAGCTTTCTTT
CDR3aa: CSVVGQKNTEAFF

v_gene: TRBV12-5
d_gene: TRBD1
abundance: .
j_gene: TRBJ1-1
CDR3nt: TGTGCTAGTGGTAGAGACTTACGAGTCCAGGGGGCGAGTTCGGGTGAAGCTTTCTTT
CDR3aa: CASGRDLRVQGASSGEAFF

v_gene: TRBV28
d_gene: TRBD1
abundance: .
j_gene: TRBJ2-5
CDR3nt: TGTGCCATACATGACAGGGATAACGAGACCCAGTACTTC
CDR3aa: CAIHDRDNETQYF

v_gene: TRBV11-2
d_gene: TRBD1
abundance: .
j_gene: TRBJ1-1
CDR3nt: TGTGCCAGCAGCTTATCCGGGACAGTGAACACTGAAGCTTTCTTT
CDR3aa: CASSLSGTVNTEAFF

v_gene: TRBV7-8
d_gene: .
abundance: once
j_gene: TRBJ2-7
CDR3nt: TGTGCCAGCAGCTTTCGCTCCGGCGGTGTGGGCTACGAGCAGTACTTC
CDR3aa: CASSFRSGGVGYEQYF

v_gene: TRBV7-3
d_gene: .
abundance: .
j_gene: TRBJ2-5
CDR3nt: TGTGCCAGCAGCTTATCCCGGTCGGAGACCCAGTACTTC
CDR3aa: CASSLSRSETQYF

v_gene: TRBV10-1
d_gene: .
abundance: .
j_gene: TRBJ1-5
CDR3nt: TGCGCCAGCAGTGGCTGGCTTAATCAGCCCCAGCATTTT
CDR3aa: CASSGWLNQPQHF

v_gene: TRBV18
d_gene: .
abundance: .
j_gene: TRBJ1-3
CDR3nt: TGTGCCAGCTCCCCAGTTGCAGGCGACAACTCTGGAAACACCATATATTTT
CDR3aa: CASSPVAGDNSGNTIYF

v_gene: TRBV20-1
d_gene: .
abundance: .
j_gene: TRBJ1-2
CDR3nt: TGCAGTGCTGGGGGCGGGCGCAGTACCGCCTTC
CDR3aa: CSAGGGRSTAF

v_gene: TRBV4-2
d_gene: .
abundance: few
j_gene: TRBJ2-7
CDR3nt: TGTGCCAGCAGCCAAGATCGGAGCGGCTACGAGCAGTACTTC
CDR3aa: CASSQDRSGYEQYF

v_gene: TRBV19
d_gene: .
abundance: .
j_gene: TRBJ1-1
CDR3nt: TGTGCCAGTAGTCTAAAAATGGATCGGGCTGAAGCTTTCTTT
CDR3aa: CASSLKMDRAEAFF

v_gene: TRBV4-2
d_gene: TRBD2
abundance: once
j_gene: TRBJ2-1
CDR3nt: TGTGCCAGCAGCCAAGAAAGCGGGAGCGTTGGCGATGAGCAGTTCTTC
CDR3aa: CASSQESGSVGDEQFF

v_gene: TRBV27
d_gene: .
abundance: .
j_gene: TRBJ1-2
CDR3nt: TGTGCCAGCAGTCGGACGTGGGGGTGGGAGGATGGCTACACCTTC
CDR3aa: CASSRTWGWEDGYTF

v_gene: TRBV7-2
d_gene: TRBD1
abundance: .
j_gene: TRBJ2-7
CDR3nt: TGTGCCAGCAGTTCCAGACAGGGGGTAGGGTTTAGGGAGCAGTACTTC
CDR3aa: CASSSRQGVGFREQYF

v_gene: TRBV9
d_gene: TRBD2
abundance: .
j_gene: TRBJ2-3
CDR3nt: TGTGCCAGCAGCGTGGGGAGGGGCGCGCAGGGAGATACGCAGTATTTT
CDR3aa: CASSVGRGAQGDTQYF

v_gene: TRBV27
d_gene: TRBD1
abundance: .
j_gene: TRBJ1-5
CDR3nt: TGTGCCAGCAGTTTAGAGACAGGGGCAGCAAATAATCAGCCCCAGCATTTT
CDR3aa: CASSLETGAANNQPQHF

v_gene: TRBV30
d_gene: .
abundance: .
j_gene: TRBJ1-2
CDR3nt: TGTGCCTGGAGTGTAACGGGTCTTCGCGGCTACACCTTC
CDR3aa: CAWSVTGLRGYTF